The 18 T cell receptor beta chains listed next were all sequenced from one sample in a study of molecular identifiers for immune sequencing clone quantification (dated by TCRdb to 2016 to 2018). Libraries came from PCR. TCRdb names Illumina HiSeq 4000 as the instrument used. TCRdb took the public reads, trimmed them with fastp at Q25, ran MiXCR for clone calling and kept in-frame beta chains. Rows merge per CDR3 protein into single entries with the most common DNA and genes. Present in this sample are about 640,000 distinct CDR3 sequences, just under 20% of which were seen just once. 0.85% to 0.9% of the sample comes from the top ten. The sequenced material came from naive CD8+ T cells from blood, with Jurkat cell RNA spiked in. The cell subset or site label on this specimen signifies: FACS-sorted CD8+CD4-CCR7+CD45RA+ naive T cells. The receptors were sampled from a human donor in good health. Some libraries in this study had Jurkat cell RNA spiked in.

This clonotype was found many times. V is TRBV29-1 and J is TRBJ1-2, with 8 bases aligning to TRBD1. CDR1 is SQVTM, CDR2 ANQGSEA, per germline. Unmatched junction bases numbered 12, after V lost 5 bases and J lost 10 bases. CDR3 length: 13 residues. Written as DNA, the CDR3 is TGCAGCGTTAGGATGGTGATACAGGGGGACTACACCTTC. Amino acid sequence: CSVRMVIQGDYTF.

This clonotype was counted ten times or more. The J gene is TRBJ1-1, the V gene TRBV15; TRBD1 matches 7 bases. V gave up 3 bases and J gave up 2 bases; unmatched junction bases: 6. CDR3 length: 15 amino acids. Germline V CDR1 and CDR2: LNHNV, YYDKDF (reference sequence). The CDR3 DNA reads TGTGCCACCAGCAGCCGACAGGGTCTTAACACTGAAGCTTTCTTT. As protein: CATSSRQGLNTEAFF.

In this sample, this clonotype turned up many times. V is TRBV20-1 and J is TRBJ2-3, with D maybe TRBD1 (6 bases). Trimming cost V 0 bases and J 2 bases, with 18 bases left between them. Germline V CDR1 and CDR2: DFQATT, SNEGSKA (reference sequence). The CDR3 loop spans 17 amino acids. CDR3 in DNA: TGCAGTGCTAGAGATCTAGACAGGACGGGGAACACAGATACGCAGTATTTT. It yields the protein CSARDLDRTGNTDTQYF.

Comment on this clonotype: A much larger clone sits a single nucleotide away, making a read error possible. The genes are TRBV4-1 and TRBJ2-2; maybe TRBD1 (6 bases). V gave up 1 base and J gave up 4 bases, with 10 bases separating them. Germline V gene sequence: CDR1 MGHRA, CDR2 YSYEKL. The CDR3 has 15 residues. The CDR3 sequence is CASSQGRGSTGELFF. In nucleotides, the CDR3 is TGCGCCAGCAGCCAAGGAAGGGGGAGCACCGGGGAGCTGTTTTTT.

This clonotype was counted many times. The rearrangement uses TRBV12-3 or TRBV12-4 and TRBJ1-2; D is unclear. V gave up 6 bases and J gave up 5 bases, with 25 bases separating them. The CDR3 length is 17 residues. The CDR3, as DNA: TGTGCCAGCAGCCATTCCCCCGTGGAGGGAGAAACTTATGGCTACACCTTC. Translation: CASSHSPVEGETYGYTF.

This clonotype was seen more than once but under ten times. An end of the junction does not agree with germline; a read error may underlie this. The chain is built from TRBV14 and TRBJ2-7; 9 bases align to TRBD2. CDR3 size: 14 residues. Germline lookup yields CDR1 SGHDN and CDR2 FVKESK. The chain's CDR3 is CARSRSGRPYEQYF. The CDR3 region has the DNA TGTGCCCGCAGTAGGAGCGGGAGGCCCTACGAGCAGTACTTC.

The CDR3 protein is CASSLIAGGLHNEQFF. CDR3 coding DNA: TGTGCCAGCAGTCTAATAGCGGGAGGGCTACACAATGAGCAGTTCTTC. The rearrangement links TRBV6-2 or TRBV6-3 to TRBJ2-1; TRBD2 agrees at 11 bases. The CDR3 is 16 residues long. Per germline, CDR1 MNHEY and CDR2 SVGEGT. V lost 5 bases and J lost 5; bases outside the gene matches: 8.

This clonotype was seen ten or more times. The chain has TRBV7-9 and TRBJ1-1; D gene uncertain. CDR1 SEHNR and CDR2 FQNEAQ come from the germline V gene (reference sequence). Trimming cost V 5 bases and J 6 bases, with 16 bases left between them. This CDR3 spans 14 amino acids. CDR3 protein: CASSPPQSNAEAFF. CDR3 DNA sequence: TGTGCCAGCAGCCCCCCGCAGTCAAACGCTGAAGCTTTCTTT.

With regard to this clonotype: This clone may be a read error of a much larger clone one base away. V is TRBV6-5 and J is TRBJ2-5; D is perhaps TRBD1 or TRBD2 (5 bases each). The CDR3 spans 15 residues. CDR1 and CDR2 (germline): MNHEY, SVGAGI. The CDR3 DNA sequence: TGTGCCAGCAGTCCCCTTTGGGGGTCCCAAGAGGCCCAGTACTTC. It encodes CASSPLWGSQEAQYF.

In this sample, this clonotype turned up many times. V is TRBV4-3 and J is TRBJ2-3, with D unresolved. Germline V gene lookup returns CDR1 LGHNA and CDR2 YSLEER. The CDR3 runs to 16 residues. Deletions cut 0 bases from V and 2 bases from J, with 12 bases between. DNA for the CDR3: TGCGCCAGCAGCCAAGACGCAGACTCTCACACAGATACGCAGTATTTT. Its translation: CASSQDADSHTDTQYF.

This clonotype occurred many times. The V gene is TRBV6-1, the J gene TRBJ2-3; D is possibly TRBD1 (5 bases). V shed 1 base and J shed 0 bases, with 8 bases lying between them. The CDR3 length is 15 residues. The V gene's germline CDR1 is MNHNS and CDR2 SASEGT. CDR3 amino acids: CASSEGQFSTDTQYF. The DNA for the CDR3 is TGTGCCAGCAGTGAAGGACAGTTTAGCACAGATACGCAGTATTTT.

A word on this clonotype: A much larger clone differs from this one at a single base, so this may be a read error. This rearrangement joins TRBV28 to TRBJ1-6; 7 nucleotides align to TRBD1. Germline CDR1 and CDR2: MDHEN and SYDVKM. The CDR3 is 15 amino acids. The V gene end was trimmed by 5 bases and the J gene end by 9 bases; junction bases not matched to a gene: 10. The CDR3 here is CASSLRGQGVSPLHF. The CDR3 DNA reads as TGTGCCAGCAGTCTCCGAGGGCAGGGGGTTTCACCCCTCCACTTT.

This clonotype showed up just once. This may come from a read error, since a much larger clone is one base off. The rearrangement joins TRBV4-3 to TRBJ1-2, with 10 bases that match TRBD1. The CDR3 totals 17 residues. The trim removed 4 bases at V and 4 bases at J, leaving 12 bases unmatched. CDR1 is LGHNA, CDR2 YSLEER, per germline. The CDR3 is CASSPSVDRGIGYGYTF. DNA for the CDR3: TGCGCCAGCAGCCCCTCTGTGGACAGGGGGATAGGCTATGGCTACACCTTC.

This sequence joins TRBV12-3 or TRBV12-4 and TRBJ1-3; TRBD1 matches at 7 bases. The CDR3 is made up of 16 amino acids. The junction had 12 bases not matched to a gene; V was cut back by 7 bases and J by 3 bases. The CDR3 here is CASTLFPDRSGNTIYF. The CDR3 DNA follows: TGTGCCAGCACCCTTTTTCCGGACAGGAGTGGAAACACCATATATTTT.

This clonotype was found many times. CDR3 in amino acids: CASSLPPAGGAFVTDTQYF. For the CDR3, the DNA is TGTGCCAGCAGCTTGCCCCCTGCCGGGGGGGCCTTTGTGACAGATACGCAGTATTTT. J is TRBJ2-3 and V is TRBV7-6; 8 positions agree with TRBD2. Unmatched junction bases numbered 17, after V lost 3 bases and J lost 3 bases. This CDR3 spans 19 amino acids. Germline V gives CDR1 SGHVS, CDR2 FNYEAQ.

This clonotype was detected many times. The rearrangement links TRBV13 to TRBJ2-7; weak D call: TRBD1 (5 bases). There are 13 residues in the CDR3. CDR1 and CDR2 (germline): PRHDT, FYEKMQ (reference sequence). V lost 6 bases, J lost 4 bases, and 13 bases lay in between. This CDR3 is CASSLQGRYEQYF. CDR3 DNA sequence: TGTGCCAGCAGTTTGCAGGGTCGTTACGAGCAGTACTTC.

Many counts were recorded for this clonotype. V and J are TRBV7-2 and TRBJ2-3; no definite D call. The V end was cut by 1 base, the J end by 1 base, with 12 bases between. CDR3 length: 16 amino acids. Germline loops: CDR1 SGHTA, CDR2 FQGNSA. The CDR3 reads CASSLGWVVGTDTQYF. CDR3 in DNA: TGTGCCAGCAGCTTAGGGTGGGTGGTGGGCACAGATACGCAGTATTTT. Using reference TRBV7-2 and TRBJ2-3 for the parts outside the CDR3, the full variable domain is GAGVSQSPSNKVTEKGKDVELRCDPISGHTALYWYRQSLGQGLEFLIYFQGNSAPDKSGLPSDRFSAERTGGSVSTLTIQRTQQEDSAVYLCASSLGWVVGTDTQYFGPGTRLTVL.

As concerns this clonotype: Since a much larger clone is just one base distant, this may be a read error. The chain carries TRBV10-3 and TRBJ2-7; D is perhaps TRBD1 (6 bases). Germline V lookup: CDR1 ENHRY, CDR2 SYGVKD. The CDR3 is 14 amino acids. CDR3 DNA sequence: TGTGTCATCAGTGAGTCAACAGGGTACTACGAGCAGTACTTC. This gives the protein CVISESTGYYEQYF.